This T cell receptor beta chain was captured in a study of shared clonotypes between healthy human individuals. The CDR3 sequence is 13 residues long. V lost 1 base, J lost 6 bases, and 7 bases lay in between. Germline values: CDR1 SSHAT, CDR2 FNYEAQ (reference sequence). Source study methods: There were no quality scores in the junction-only immunoSEQ sequences, so filtering differed. TCRdb's table, derived via immunoSEQ multiplex PCR, lists solely in-frame clones and lacks some. The V and J calls and clone size were taken over from that table, and D and trimming were inferred from the DNA. The table lists roughly 2.2 million clones, approximately 90% of them singletons, with 0.37% in the top ten. Findings and caveats of the study: Naive CD4 clonotypes overlapped across a handful of donors at about 5.3%.

This clone was seen only once. The antigen remains unidentified. Source material: naive CD4+ T cells from PBMCs. Subset in this sample: CD45RA+ positively selected. This receptor was identified in a man aged 18 to 29 in good health. Some clones in this sample may be carry-over from other donors' samples. The chain joins TRBV7-7 to TRBJ2-1; D is uncertain. CDR3 bases: TGTGCCAGCAGCTTAGGTCTCCGCAATGAGCAGTTCTTC. This encodes CASSLGLRNEQFF.